This is a list of T cell receptor beta chains from one sample in a study of naive and memory T cell subsets. TCRdb used MiXCR to reprocess the UMI-ligation and nested PCR reads, holding one entry per CDR3 protein. The sample consists of roughly 140,000 distinct CDR3 sequences, about 18% of them appearing once. The sequenced material came from naive CD4+ T cells from blood. The receptors come from a human donor in good health. CDR3s include the opening cysteine and the closing phenylalanine or tryptophan. The order of the fields is J gene, V gene, D gene, clone size, CDR3 protein, CDR3 DNA. The D gene is left open where the match is weak. Clone sizes are given selectively: once, few, many, or a class where the clone is expanded.

TRBJ2-3,TRBV29-1,NA,NA,CSASSVSTDTQYF,TGCAGCGCCTCTAGCGTTAGCACAGATACGCAGTATTTT
TRBJ2-1,TRBV14,NA,NA,CASSVGGAIHEQFF,TGTGCCAGCAGCGTAGGGGGAGCGATCCATGAGCAGTTCTTC
TRBJ1-2,TRBV6-2/TRBV6-3,NA,few,CASSRFKDVDRVSGGYTF,TGTGCCAGCAGTCGATTTAAAGATGTGGACAGAGTGTCTGGAGGCTACACCTTC
TRBJ2-6,TRBV7-6,NA,many,CASSFGGNSGANVLTF,TGTGCCAGCAGCTTTGGGGGGAACTCTGGGGCCAACGTCCTGACTTTC
TRBJ1-1,TRBV10-3,NA,NA,CAISLTDADTEAFF,TGTGCCATCAGCTTGACGGACGCTGACACTGAAGCTTTCTTT
TRBJ2-1,TRBV6-2/TRBV6-3,NA,NA,CASTGWEGGEQFF,TGTGCCAGCACGGGCTGGGAGGGGGGTGAGCAGTTCTTC
TRBJ2-7,TRBV9,TRBD1,few,CASSRGPPYEQYF,TGTGCCAGCAGCAGGGGGCCTCCCTACGAGCAGTACTTC
TRBJ1-1,TRBV4-1,NA,NA,CASSQGPRVVGTEAFF,TGCGCCAGCAGCCAAGGCCCCCGGGTCGTAGGCACTGAAGCTTTCTTT
TRBJ2-2,TRBV7-2,NA,NA,CASSGGTPRRTGELFF,TGTGCCAGCAGCGGCGGGACACCAAGGCGCACCGGGGAGCTGTTTTTT
TRBJ2-7,TRBV14,TRBD1,many,CASSQMGQGAEQYF,TGTGCCAGCAGCCAAATGGGACAGGGGGCCGAGCAGTACTTC
TRBJ2-7,TRBV20-1,TRBD1,NA,CSAHRRDRGEEQYF,TGCAGTGCTCACCGCCGGGACAGGGGCGAGGAGCAGTACTTC
TRBJ2-4,TRBV3-1,NA,NA,CASSQEGGGLLAKNIQYF,TGTGCCAGCAGCCAAGAAGGGGGTGGTTTGTTAGCCAAAAACATTCAGTACTTC
TRBJ2-2,TRBV5-1,NA,few,CASSLVWVDTGELFF,TGCGCCAGCAGCCTGGTTTGGGTCGACACCGGGGAGCTGTTTTTT
TRBJ1-4,TRBV5-5,NA,NA,CASSLRPGATNEKLFF,TGTGCCAGCAGCTTGAGACCGGGGGCAACTAATGAAAAACTGTTTTTT
TRBJ2-2,TRBV4-1,TRBD1,NA,CASSQDYSGQGLTANPGELFF,TGCGCCAGCAGCCAAGATTATTCCGGACAGGGGCTTACGGCGAACCCCGGGGAGCTGTTTTTT
TRBJ1-1,TRBV5-1,NA,NA,CASSSIGPGGANTGAFF,TGCGCCAGCAGCTCTATCGGACCCGGGGGGGCGAACACTGGAGCTTTCTTT
TRBJ2-3,TRBV5-4,TRBD2,NA,CASSSLSGEDTQYF,TGTGCCAGCAGCTCGTTGAGCGGGGAAGATACGCAGTATTTT
TRBJ2-3,TRBV18,TRBD2,NA,CASSPLASGRSADTQYF,TGTGCCAGCTCACCATTGGCTAGCGGGAGGTCAGCAGATACGCAGTATTTT
TRBJ1-2,TRBV29-1,TRBD1,few,CSVLTGGGYGYTF,TGCAGCGTCCTCACAGGGGGCGGCTATGGCTACACCTTC
TRBJ2-2,TRBV19,TRBD2,NA,CASWTSGPSGGELFF,TGTGCCAGTTGGACTAGCGGGCCTAGCGGCGGGGAGCTGTTTTTT
TRBJ2-5,TRBV7-2,TRBD2,NA,CASSFSSGINRETQYF,TGTGCCAGCAGCTTCTCTAGCGGGATTAACCGAGAGACCCAGTACTTC
TRBJ2-3,TRBV4-1,NA,NA,CASSQDRPDTQYF,TGCGCCAGCAGCCAAGATCGTCCAGATACGCAGTATTTT
TRBJ2-5,TRBV20-1,NA,few,CSAHRGGETQYF,TGCAGTGCTCACAGGGGAGGTGAGACCCAGTACTTC
TRBJ1-6,TRBV7-2,TRBD1,few,CASSSGQDNSPLHF,TGTGCCAGCAGCTCCGGACAGGATAATTCACCCCTCCACTTT
TRBJ2-5,TRBV29-1,NA,many,CSVGLAYQETQYF,TGCAGCGTTGGATTAGCCTACCAAGAGACCCAGTACTTC
TRBJ2-2,TRBV2,TRBD2,NA,CASSEAWTSGRTGELFF,TGTGCCAGCAGTGAAGCTTGGACTAGCGGGAGAACCGGGGAGCTGTTTTTT
TRBJ1-1,TRBV12-3/TRBV12-4,NA,NA,CASRNWAAGENTEAFF,TGTGCCAGCAGGAACTGGGCGGCAGGGGAGAACACTGAAGCTTTCTTT
TRBJ1-1,TRBV6-2/TRBV6-3,TRBD1,many,CASRPWDRNTEAFF,TGTGCCAGCAGACCCTGGGACAGAAACACTGAAGCTTTCTTT
TRBJ2-2,TRBV12-3/TRBV12-4,NA,few,CASTRTANTGELFF,TGTGCCAGCACCCGGACAGCGAACACCGGGGAGCTGTTTTTT
TRBJ2-3,TRBV10-3,NA,NA,CAISEDPSPPDTQYF,TGTGCCATCAGTGAAGACCCCAGCCCCCCGGATACGCAGTATTTT
TRBJ2-3,TRBV20-1,NA,few,CSATSDRTDTQYF,TGCAGTGCTACTAGCGATCGCACAGATACGCAGTATTTT
TRBJ1-1,TRBV19,NA,NA,CASSEQLGTEAFF,TGTGCCAGTAGTGAGCAGCTGGGCACTGAAGCTTTCTTT
TRBJ2-7,TRBV12-3/TRBV12-4,NA,NA,CASSREAEGSYEQYF,TGTGCCAGCAGTCGAGAGGCTGAGGGCTCCTACGAGCAGTACTTC
TRBJ2-1,TRBV5-4,TRBD2,NA,CASRRLAESANEQFF,TGTGCCAGCCGAAGACTAGCGGAGTCAGCAAATGAGCAGTTCTTC
TRBJ1-4,TRBV6-6,TRBD1,NA,CATRDRGGEKLFF,TGTGCCACCCGGGACAGGGGAGGTGAAAAACTGTTTTTT
TRBJ2-6,TRBV6-2/TRBV6-3,NA,many,CASRDTGPGANVLTF,TGTGCCAGCAGAGATACAGGGCCTGGGGCCAACGTCCTGACTTTC
TRBJ2-2,TRBV12-3/TRBV12-4,NA,NA,CASSLAPTGELFF,TGTGCCAGCAGTTTAGCACCCACCGGGGAGCTGTTTTTT
TRBJ1-4,TRBV11-2,NA,NA,CASSLLQSNEKLFF,TGTGCCAGCAGCTTACTACAGAGTAATGAAAAACTGTTTTTT
TRBJ2-7,TRBV6-5,NA,NA,CASSYSGRAGELYF,TGTGCCAGCAGTTACTCGGGGCGGGCAGGTGAGCTGTACTTC
TRBJ2-1,TRBV18,NA,NA,CASSPPFLGRLLNEQFF,TGTGCCAGCTCACCACCGTTTTTAGGAAGACTTCTCAATGAGCAGTTCTTC
TRBJ2-3,TRBV9,NA,many,CASSVGGTPSTDTQYF,TGTGCCAGCAGCGTTGGGGGGACCCCTAGCACAGATACGCAGTATTTT
TRBJ2-1,TRBV28,TRBD2,NA,CASSSDGTSGVRYNEQFF,TGTGCCAGCAGTTCCGACGGGACTAGCGGGGTCCGTTACAATGAGCAGTTCTTC
TRBJ2-7,TRBV7-2,TRBD2,few,CASSRSSGSSYEQYF,TGTGCCAGCAGCCGAAGTAGCGGGAGCTCCTACGAGCAGTACTTC